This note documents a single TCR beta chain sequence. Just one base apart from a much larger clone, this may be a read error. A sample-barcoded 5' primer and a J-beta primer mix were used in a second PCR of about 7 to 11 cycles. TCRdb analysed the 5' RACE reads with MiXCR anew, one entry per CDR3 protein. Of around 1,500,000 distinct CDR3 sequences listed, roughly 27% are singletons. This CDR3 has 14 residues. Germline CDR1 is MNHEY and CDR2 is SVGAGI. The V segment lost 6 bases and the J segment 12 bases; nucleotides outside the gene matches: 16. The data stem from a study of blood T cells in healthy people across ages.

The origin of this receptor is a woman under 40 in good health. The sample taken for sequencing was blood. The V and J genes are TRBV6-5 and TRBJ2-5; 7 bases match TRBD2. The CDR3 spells CASRRLLEGGPEYF. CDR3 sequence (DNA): TGTGCCAGCAGACGCCTCCTAGAGGGAGGGCCTGAGTACTTC.